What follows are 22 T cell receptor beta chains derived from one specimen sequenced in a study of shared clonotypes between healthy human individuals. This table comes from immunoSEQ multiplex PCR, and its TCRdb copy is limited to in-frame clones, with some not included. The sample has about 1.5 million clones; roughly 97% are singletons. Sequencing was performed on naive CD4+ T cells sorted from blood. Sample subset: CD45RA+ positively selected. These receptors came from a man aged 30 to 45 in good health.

The CDR3 DNA sequence: TGTGCCAGCAGTCGACTTCAGGGGGGCAATCAGCCCCAGCATTTT. As protein: CASSRLQGGNQPQHF. This rearrangement joins TRBV6-5 to TRBJ1-5; 7 bases are a match to TRBD1. Unmatched junction bases numbered 6, after V lost 5 bases and J lost 2 bases. The CDR3 sequence is 15 residues long. The V gene's germline CDR1 is MNHEY and CDR2 SVGAGI.

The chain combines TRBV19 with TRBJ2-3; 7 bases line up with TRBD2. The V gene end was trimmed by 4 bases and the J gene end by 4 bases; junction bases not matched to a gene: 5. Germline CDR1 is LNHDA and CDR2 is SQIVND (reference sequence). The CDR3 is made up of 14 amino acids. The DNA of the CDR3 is TGTGCCAGTAGTACCGGGGGGTCCGCAGATACGCAGTATTTT. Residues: CASSTGGSADTQYF.

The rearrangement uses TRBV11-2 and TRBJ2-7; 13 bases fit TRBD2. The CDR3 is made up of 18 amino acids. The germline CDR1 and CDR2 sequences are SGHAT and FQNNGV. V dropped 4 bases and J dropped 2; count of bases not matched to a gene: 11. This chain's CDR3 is CASSSRTSGSAQTYEQYF. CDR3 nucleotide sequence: TGTGCCAGCAGCTCCCGGACTAGCGGGAGCGCACAAACCTACGAGCAGTACTTC.

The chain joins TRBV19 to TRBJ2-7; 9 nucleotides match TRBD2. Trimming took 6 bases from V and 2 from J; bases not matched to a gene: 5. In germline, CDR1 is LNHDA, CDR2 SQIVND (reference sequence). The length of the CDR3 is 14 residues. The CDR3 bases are TGTGCCAGTAGAAATAGCGGGAGCACCTACGAGCAGTACTTC. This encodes CASRNSGSTYEQYF.

The CDR3 here is CASSRQGGLSGELFF. CDR3 coding DNA: TGTGCCAGCAGTCGACAGGGGGGTCTGTCCGGGGAGCTGTTTTTT. This chain joins TRBV9 and TRBJ2-2, with 9 bases identical to TRBD1. After removal of 5 bases from V and 6 bases from J, the junction contained 8 bases not matched to a gene. There are 15 residues in the CDR3. Germline V gives CDR1 SGDLS, CDR2 YYNGEE.

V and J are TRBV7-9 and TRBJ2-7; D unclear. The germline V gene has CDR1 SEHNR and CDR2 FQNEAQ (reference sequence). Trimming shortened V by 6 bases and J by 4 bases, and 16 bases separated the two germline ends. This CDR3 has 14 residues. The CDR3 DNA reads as TGTGCCAGCAGTCTTAGTCGGACCTTATACGAGCAGTACTTC. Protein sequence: CASSLSRTLYEQYF. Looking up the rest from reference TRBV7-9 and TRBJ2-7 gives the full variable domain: DTGVSQNPRHKITKRGQNVTFRCDPISEHNRLYWYRQTLGQGPEFLTYFQNEAQLEKSRLLSDRFSAERPKGSFSTLEIQRTEQGDSAMYLCASSLSRTLYEQYFGPGTRLTVT.

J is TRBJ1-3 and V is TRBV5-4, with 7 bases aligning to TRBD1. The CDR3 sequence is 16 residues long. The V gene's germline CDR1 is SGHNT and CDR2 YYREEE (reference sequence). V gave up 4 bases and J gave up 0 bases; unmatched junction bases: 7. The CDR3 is CASSVGTALSGNTIYF. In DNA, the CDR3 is TGTGCCAGCAGCGTCGGGACAGCTCTCTCTGGAAACACCATATATTTT.

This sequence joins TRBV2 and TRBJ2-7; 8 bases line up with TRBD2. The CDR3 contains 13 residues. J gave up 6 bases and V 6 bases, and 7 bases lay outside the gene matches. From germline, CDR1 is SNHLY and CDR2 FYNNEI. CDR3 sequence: CASSTGTSLEQYF. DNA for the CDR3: TGTGCCAGCAGCACCGGGACTAGTCTCGAGCAGTACTTC.

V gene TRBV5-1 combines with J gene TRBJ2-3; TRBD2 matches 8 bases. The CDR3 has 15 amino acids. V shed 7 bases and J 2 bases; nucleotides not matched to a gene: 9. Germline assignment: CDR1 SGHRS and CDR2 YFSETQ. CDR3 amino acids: CASSTVAGITDTQYF. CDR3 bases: TGCGCCAGCTCAACGGTAGCGGGGATCACAGATACGCAGTATTTT.

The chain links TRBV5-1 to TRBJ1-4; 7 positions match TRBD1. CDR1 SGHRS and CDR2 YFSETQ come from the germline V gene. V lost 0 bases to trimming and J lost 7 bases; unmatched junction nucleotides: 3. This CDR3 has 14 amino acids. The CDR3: CASSLGQGVEKLFF. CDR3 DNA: TGCGCCAGCAGCTTGGGACAGGGCGTTGAAAAACTGTTTTTT.

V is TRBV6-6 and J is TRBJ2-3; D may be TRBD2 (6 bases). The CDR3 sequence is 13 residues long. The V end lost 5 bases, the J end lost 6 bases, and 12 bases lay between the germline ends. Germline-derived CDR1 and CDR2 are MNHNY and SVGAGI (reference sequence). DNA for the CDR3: TGTGCCAGCAGTCCCTCGGGGGAGGATACGCAGTATTTT. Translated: CASSPSGEDTQYF.

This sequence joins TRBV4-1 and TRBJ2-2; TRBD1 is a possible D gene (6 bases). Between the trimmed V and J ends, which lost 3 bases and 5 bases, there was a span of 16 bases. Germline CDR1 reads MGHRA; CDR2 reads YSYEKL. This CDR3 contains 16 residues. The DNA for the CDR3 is TGCGCCAGCAGCCACAAGTCCGGGACATTAACCGGGGAGCTGTTTTTT. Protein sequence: CASSHKSGTLTGELFF.

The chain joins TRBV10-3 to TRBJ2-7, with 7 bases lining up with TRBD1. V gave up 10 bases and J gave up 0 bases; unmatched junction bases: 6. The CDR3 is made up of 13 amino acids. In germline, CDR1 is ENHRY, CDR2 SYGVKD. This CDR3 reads CATGTASSYEQYF. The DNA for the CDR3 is TGTGCCACCGGGACAGCGAGCTCCTACGAGCAGTACTTC.

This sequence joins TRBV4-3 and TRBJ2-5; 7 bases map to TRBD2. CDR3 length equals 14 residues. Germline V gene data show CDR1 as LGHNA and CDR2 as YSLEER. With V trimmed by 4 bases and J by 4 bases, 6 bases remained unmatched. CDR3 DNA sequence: TGCGCCAGCAGCCCGACTAGCCGTGGAGAGACCCAGTACTTC. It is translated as CASSPTSRGETQYF.

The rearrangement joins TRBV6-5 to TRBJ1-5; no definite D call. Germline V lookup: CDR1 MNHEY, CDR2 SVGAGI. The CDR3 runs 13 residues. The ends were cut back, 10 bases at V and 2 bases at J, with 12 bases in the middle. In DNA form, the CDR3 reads TGTGCCACCGGAGGATGGGGCAATCAGCCCCAGCATTTT. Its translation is CATGGWGNQPQHF.

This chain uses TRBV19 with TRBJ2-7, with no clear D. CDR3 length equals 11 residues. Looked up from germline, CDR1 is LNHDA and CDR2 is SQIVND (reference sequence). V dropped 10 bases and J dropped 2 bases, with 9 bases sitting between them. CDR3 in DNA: TGTGCCACCACCTCAGCCTACGAGCAGTACTTC. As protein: CATTSAYEQYF.

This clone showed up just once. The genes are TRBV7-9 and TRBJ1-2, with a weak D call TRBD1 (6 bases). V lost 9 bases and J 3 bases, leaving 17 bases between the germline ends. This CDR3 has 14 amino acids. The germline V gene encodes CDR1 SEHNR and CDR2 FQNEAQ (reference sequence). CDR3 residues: CASSPLQGYYGYTF. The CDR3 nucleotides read TGTGCCAGTTCCCCCTTACAGGGCTACTATGGCTACACCTTC.

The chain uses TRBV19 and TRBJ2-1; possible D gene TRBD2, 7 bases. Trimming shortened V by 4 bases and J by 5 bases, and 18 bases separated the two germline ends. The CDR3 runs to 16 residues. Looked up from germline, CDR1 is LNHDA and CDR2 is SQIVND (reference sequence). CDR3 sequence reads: CASSTWARGGHNEQFF. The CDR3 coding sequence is TGTGCCAGTAGTACCTGGGCGAGGGGGGGTCACAATGAGCAGTTCTTC.

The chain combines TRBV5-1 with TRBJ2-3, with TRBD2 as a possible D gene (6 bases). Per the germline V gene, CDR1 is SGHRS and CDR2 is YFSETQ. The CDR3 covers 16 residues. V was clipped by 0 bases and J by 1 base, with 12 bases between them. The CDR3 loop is CASSLVLAAGTDTQYF. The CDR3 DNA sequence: TGCGCCAGCAGCTTGGTTTTAGCGGCTGGCACAGATACGCAGTATTTT.

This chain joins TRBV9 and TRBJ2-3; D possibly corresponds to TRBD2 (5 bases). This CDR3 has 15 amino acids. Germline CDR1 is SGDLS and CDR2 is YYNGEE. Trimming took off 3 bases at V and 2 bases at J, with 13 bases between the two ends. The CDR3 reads CASSAVGESTDTQYF. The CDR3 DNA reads TGTGCCAGCAGCGCGGTCGGGGAGTCCACAGATACGCAGTATTTT.

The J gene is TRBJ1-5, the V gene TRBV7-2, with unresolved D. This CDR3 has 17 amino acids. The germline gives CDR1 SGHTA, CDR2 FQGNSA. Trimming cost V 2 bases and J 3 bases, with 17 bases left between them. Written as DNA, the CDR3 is TGTGCCAGCAGCTTACGGATGGGTGGCCTCCTCAATCAGCCCCAGCATTTT. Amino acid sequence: CASSLRMGGLLNQPQHF. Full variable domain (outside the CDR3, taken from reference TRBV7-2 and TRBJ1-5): GAGVSQSPSNKVTEKGKDVELRCDPISGHTALYWYRQSLGQGLEFLIYFQGNSAPDKSGLPSDRFSAERTGGSVSTLTIQRTQQEDSAVYLCASSLRMGGLLNQPQHFGDGTRLSIL.

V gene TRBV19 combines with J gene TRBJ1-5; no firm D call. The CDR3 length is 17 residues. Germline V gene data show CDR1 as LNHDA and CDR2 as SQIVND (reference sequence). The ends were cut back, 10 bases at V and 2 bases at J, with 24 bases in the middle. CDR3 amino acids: CATKPRGLEGGNQPQHF. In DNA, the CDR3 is TGTGCCACAAAACCCCGTGGCCTGGAAGGTGGCAATCAGCCCCAGCATTTT.